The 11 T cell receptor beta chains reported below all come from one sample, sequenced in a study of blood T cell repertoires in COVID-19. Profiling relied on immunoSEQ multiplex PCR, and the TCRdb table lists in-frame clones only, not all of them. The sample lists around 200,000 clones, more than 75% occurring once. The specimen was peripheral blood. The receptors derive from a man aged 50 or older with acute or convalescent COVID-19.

CDR3 DNA: TGTGCCAGCAGTCCGCAGGGAAAAAGCTCCTACGAGCAGTACTTC. Encoded protein: CASSPQGKSSYEQYF. V is TRBV6-6 and J is TRBJ2-7; weak D call: TRBD1 (5 bases). Germline V CDR1 and CDR2: MNHNY, SVGAGI (reference sequence). The CDR3 has 15 amino acids. V was pared by 5 bases and J by 0 bases, with 14 bases between.

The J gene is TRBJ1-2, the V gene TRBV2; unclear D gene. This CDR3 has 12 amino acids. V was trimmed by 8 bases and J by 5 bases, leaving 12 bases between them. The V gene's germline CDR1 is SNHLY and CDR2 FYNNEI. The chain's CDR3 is CASPSPGYGYTF. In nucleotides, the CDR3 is TGTGCCAGCCCCTCTCCCGGTTATGGCTACACCTTC.

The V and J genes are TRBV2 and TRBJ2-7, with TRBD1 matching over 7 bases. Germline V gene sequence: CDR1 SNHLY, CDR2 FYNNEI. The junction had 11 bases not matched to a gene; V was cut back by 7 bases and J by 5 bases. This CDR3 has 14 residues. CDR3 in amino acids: CASTETGNSNEQYF. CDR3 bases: TGTGCCAGCACCGAGACAGGGAATTCCAACGAGCAGTACTTC.

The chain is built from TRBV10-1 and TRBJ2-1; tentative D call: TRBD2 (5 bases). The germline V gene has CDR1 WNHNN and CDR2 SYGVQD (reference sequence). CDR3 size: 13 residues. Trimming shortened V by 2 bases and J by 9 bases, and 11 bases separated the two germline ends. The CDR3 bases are TGCGCCAGCAGTGAGCCCGAGCGGAGTGAGCAGTTCTTC. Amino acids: CASSEPERSEQFF.

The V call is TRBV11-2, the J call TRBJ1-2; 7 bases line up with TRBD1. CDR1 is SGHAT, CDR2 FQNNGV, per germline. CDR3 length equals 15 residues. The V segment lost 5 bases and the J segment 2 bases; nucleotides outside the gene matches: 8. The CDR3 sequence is CASSPQGTANYGYTF. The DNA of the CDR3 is TGTGCCAGCAGCCCCCAGGGGACAGCGAACTATGGCTACACCTTC.

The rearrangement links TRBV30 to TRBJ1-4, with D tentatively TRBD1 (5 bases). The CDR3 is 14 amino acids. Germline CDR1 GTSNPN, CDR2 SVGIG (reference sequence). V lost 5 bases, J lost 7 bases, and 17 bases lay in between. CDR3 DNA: TGTGCCTGGGGAGAGACAGCGAGGAGTGAAAAACTGTTTTTT. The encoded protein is CAWGETARSEKLFF.

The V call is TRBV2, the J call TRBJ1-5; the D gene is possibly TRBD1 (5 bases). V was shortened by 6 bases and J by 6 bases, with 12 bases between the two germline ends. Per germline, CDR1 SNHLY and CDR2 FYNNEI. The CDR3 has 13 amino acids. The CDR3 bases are TGTGCCAGCAGCGAGGATCAGGGTCAGCCCCAGCATTTT. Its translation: CASSEDQGQPQHF.

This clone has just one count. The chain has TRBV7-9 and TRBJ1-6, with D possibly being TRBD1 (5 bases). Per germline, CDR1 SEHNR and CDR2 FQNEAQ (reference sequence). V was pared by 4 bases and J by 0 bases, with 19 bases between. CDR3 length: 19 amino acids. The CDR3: CASSSRTLKNLSYNSPLHF. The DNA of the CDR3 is TGTGCCAGCAGCTCTCGGACACTCAAAAACCTCTCCTATAATTCACCCCTCCACTTT.

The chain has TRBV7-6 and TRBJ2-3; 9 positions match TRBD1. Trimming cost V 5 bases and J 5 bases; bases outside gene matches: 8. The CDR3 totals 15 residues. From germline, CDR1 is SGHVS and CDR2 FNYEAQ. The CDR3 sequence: CASSRFNRGQDTQYF. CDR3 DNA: TGTGCCAGCAGCCGTTTTAACAGGGGGCAAGATACGCAGTATTTT.

The CDR3 sequence: CATSIGGGGGNQPQHF. CDR3 nucleotides: TGTGCCACCAGCATTGGGGGCGGAGGAGGCAATCAGCCCCAGCATTTT. J is TRBJ1-5 and V is TRBV15; D may be TRBD1 (6 bases). Trimming removed 4 bases at V and 2 bases at J, with 15 bases between. The length of the CDR3 is 16 residues. Germline lookup yields CDR1 LNHNV and CDR2 YYDKDF (reference sequence).

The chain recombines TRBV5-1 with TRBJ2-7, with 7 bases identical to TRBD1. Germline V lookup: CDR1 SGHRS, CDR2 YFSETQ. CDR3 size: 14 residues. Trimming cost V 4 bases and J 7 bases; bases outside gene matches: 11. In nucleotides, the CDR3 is TGCGCCAGCAGCCCCGGGACAGCCCGAGAGGAGCAGTACTTC. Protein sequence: CASSPGTAREEQYF.